The sequence of this T cell receptor beta chain was determined in a study of blood T cell repertoires in COVID-19. CDR3 length: 15 amino acids. The V end was cut by 1 base, the J end by 4 bases, with 11 bases between. Germline V gene lookup returns CDR1 SGHRS and CDR2 YFSETQ. Some clones are missing from TCRdb's copy, which holds only in-frame ones; the method was immunoSEQ multiplex PCR. The table records 360,000 or so clones, around 90% of them present only once. This sequence joins TRBV5-1 and TRBJ2-2; D might be TRBD1 (5 bases). The sequenced material came from peripheral blood. The clonotype comes from a man between 18 and 29 years old with active or convalescent COVID-19. The CDR3 coding sequence is TGCGCCAGCAGCTTGACAGGAGTTAGCACCGGGGAGCTGTTTTTT. Protein sequence: CASSLTGVSTGELFF.